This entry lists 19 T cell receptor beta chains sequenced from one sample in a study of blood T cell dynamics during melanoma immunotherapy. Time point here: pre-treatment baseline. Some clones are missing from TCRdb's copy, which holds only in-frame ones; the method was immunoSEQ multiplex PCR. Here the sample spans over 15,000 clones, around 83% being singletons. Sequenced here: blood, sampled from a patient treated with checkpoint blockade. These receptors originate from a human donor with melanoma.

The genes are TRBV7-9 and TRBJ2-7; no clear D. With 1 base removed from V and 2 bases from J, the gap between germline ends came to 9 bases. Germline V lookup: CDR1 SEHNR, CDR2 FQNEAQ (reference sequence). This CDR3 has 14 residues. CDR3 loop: CASSLVTAAYEQYF. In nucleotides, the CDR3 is TGTGCCAGCAGCTTAGTTACCGCGGCCTACGAGCAGTACTTC.

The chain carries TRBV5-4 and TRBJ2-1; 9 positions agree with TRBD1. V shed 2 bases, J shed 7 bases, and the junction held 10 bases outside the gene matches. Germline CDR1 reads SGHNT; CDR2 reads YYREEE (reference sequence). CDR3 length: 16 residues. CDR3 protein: CASSLQGAGALNEQFF. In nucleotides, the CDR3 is TGTGCCAGCAGCTTACAGGGGGCAGGGGCCCTAAATGAGCAGTTCTTC.

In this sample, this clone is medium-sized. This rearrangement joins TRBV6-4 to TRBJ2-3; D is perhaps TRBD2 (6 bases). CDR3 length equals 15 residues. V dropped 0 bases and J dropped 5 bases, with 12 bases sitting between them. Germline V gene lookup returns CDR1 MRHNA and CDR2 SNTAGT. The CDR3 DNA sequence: TGTGCCAGCAGTGACTCGGGGATGGGGGGAGATACGCAGTATTTT. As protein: CASSDSGMGGDTQYF.

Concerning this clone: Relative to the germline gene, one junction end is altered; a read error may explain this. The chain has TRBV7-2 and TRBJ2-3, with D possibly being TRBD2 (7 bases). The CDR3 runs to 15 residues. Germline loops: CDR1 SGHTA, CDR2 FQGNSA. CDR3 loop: CASSWPRGATATQYF. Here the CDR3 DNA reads TGTGCCAGCAGCTGGCCCCGGGGGGCAACAGCTACGCAGTATTTT.

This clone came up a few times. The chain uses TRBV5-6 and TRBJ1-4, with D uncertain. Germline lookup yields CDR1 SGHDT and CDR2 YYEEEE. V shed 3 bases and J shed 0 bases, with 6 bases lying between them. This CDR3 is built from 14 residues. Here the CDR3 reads CASSSGATNEKLFF. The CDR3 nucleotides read TGTGCCAGCAGCTCAGGTGCAACTAATGAAAAACTGTTTTTT.

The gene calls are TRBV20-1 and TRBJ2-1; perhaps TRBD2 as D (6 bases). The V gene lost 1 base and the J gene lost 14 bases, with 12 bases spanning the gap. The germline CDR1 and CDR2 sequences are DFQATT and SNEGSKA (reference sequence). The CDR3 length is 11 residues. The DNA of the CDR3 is TGCAGTGCTAGAGGGCGGGGTGGGGAGTTCTTC. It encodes CSARGRGGEFF.

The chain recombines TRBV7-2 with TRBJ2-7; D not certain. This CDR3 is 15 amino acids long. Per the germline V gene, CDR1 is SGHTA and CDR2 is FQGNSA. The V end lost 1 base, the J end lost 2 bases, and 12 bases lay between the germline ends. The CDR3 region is CASSLEATATYEQYF. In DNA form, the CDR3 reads TGTGCCAGCAGCTTAGAAGCGACTGCTACCTACGAGCAGTACTTC. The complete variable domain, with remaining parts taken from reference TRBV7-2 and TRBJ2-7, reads GAGVSQSPSNKVTEKGKDVELRCDPISGHTALYWYRQSLGQGLEFLIYFQGNSAPDKSGLPSDRFSAERTGGSVSTLTIQRTQQEDSAVYLCASSLEATATYEQYFGPGTRLTVT.

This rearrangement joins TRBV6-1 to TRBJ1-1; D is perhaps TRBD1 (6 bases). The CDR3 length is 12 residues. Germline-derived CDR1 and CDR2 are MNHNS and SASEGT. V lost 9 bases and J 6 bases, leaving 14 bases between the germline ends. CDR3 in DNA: TGTGCCAGTCCCAGGGGACCCTCTGAAGCTTTCTTT. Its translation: CASPRGPSEAFF.

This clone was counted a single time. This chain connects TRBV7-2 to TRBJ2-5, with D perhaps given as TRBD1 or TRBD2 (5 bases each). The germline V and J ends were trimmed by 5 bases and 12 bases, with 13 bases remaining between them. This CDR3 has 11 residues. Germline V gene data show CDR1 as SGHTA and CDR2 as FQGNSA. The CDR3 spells CASSLGTEEYF. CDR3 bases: TGTGCCAGCAGCCTTGGGACGGAAGAGTACTTC.

CDR3 sequence reads: CASSLTSGPSYEQYF. The CDR3 DNA follows: TGCGCCAGCAGCCTGACTAGCGGGCCCTCCTACGAGCAGTACTTC. V is TRBV5-1 and J is TRBJ2-5; 10 bases map to TRBD2. The last part of the DNA fits TRBJ2-7 better; the J call may be wrong. Germline V gene data show CDR1 as SGHRS and CDR2 as YFSETQ. The CDR3 is 15 residues long.

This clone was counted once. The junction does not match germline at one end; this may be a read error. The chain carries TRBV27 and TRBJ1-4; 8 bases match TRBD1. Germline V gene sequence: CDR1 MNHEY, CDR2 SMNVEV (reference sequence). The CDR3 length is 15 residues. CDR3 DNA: TGTGCCGGCAGGGACAGGCCCGCAACTAATGAAAAACTGTTTTTT. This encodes CAGRDRPATNEKLFF.

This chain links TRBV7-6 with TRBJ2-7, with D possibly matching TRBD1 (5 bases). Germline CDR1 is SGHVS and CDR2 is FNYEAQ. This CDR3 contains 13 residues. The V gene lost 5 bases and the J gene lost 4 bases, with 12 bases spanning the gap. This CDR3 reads CASSLGPQYEQYF. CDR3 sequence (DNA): TGTGCCAGCAGCCTGGGGCCCCAATACGAGCAGTACTTC.

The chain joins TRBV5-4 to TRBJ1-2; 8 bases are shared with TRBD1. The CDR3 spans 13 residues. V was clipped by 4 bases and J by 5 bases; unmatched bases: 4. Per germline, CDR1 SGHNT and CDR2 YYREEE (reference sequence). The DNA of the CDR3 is TGTGCCAGCAGCACCGGACAGGGATATGGCTACACCTTC. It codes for CASSTGQGYGYTF.

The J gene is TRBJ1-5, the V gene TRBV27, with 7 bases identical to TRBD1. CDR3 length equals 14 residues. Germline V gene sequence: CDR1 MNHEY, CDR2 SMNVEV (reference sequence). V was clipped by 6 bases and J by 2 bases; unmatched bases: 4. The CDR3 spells CASSRGQGNQPQHF. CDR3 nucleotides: TGTGCCAGCAGCCGTGGACAGGGCAATCAGCCCCAGCATTTT.

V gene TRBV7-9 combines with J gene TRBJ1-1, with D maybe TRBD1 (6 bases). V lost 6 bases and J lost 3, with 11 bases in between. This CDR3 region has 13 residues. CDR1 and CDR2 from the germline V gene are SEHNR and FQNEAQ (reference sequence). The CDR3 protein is CASREGGYTEAFF. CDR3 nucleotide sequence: TGTGCCAGCAGGGAAGGGGGTTACACTGAAGCTTTCTTT.

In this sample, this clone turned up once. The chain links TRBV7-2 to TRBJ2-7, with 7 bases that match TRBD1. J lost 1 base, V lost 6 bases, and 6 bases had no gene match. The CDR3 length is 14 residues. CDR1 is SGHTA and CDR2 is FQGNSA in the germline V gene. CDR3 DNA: TGTGCCAGCAGTCCAGAGACAGGGTCCTACGAGCAGTACTTC. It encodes CASSPETGSYEQYF.

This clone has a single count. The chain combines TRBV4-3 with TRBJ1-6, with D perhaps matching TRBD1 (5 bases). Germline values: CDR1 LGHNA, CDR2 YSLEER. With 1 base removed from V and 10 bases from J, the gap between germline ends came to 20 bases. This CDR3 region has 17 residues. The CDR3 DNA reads TGCGCCAGCAGCCAAGTTCAGGGACCCAACTCAGGATCACCCCTCCACTTT. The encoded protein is CASSQVQGPNSGSPLHF.

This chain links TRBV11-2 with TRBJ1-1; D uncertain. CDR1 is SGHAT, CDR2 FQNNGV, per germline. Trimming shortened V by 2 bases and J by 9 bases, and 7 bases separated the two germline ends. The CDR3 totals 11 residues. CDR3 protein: CASSLIGKAFF. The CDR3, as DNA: TGTGCCAGCAGCTTAATTGGAAAAGCTTTCTTT.

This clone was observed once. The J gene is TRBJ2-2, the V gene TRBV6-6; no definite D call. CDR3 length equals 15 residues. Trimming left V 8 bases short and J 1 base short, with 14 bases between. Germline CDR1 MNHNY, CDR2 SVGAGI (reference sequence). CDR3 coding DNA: TGTGCCAGCTCCCCCTATGGAGTGAACACCGGGGAGCTGTTTTTT. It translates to CASSPYGVNTGELFF.